The source of this T cell receptor beta chain is a study of cytomegalovirus exposure and HLA in healthy donors. Study-wide results and limits: In vitro work confirmed that a few CMV-associated chains recognize CMV antigens. Serostatus for CMV was the only available immune exposure information.

Trimming shortened V by 2 bases and J by 0 bases, and 7 bases separated the two germline ends. Germline V gene lookup returns CDR1 SEHNR and CDR2 FQNEAQ (reference sequence). There are 14 residues in the CDR3. It was with 60 Vbeta and 13 Jbeta primers that the PCR ran. The method was immunoSEQ multiplex PCR; TCRdb's version includes in-frame clones alone and lacks a portion of them. The table has tens of thousands of clones, approximately 60% seen once. Concerning this clone itself: Its matching antigen is unknown.

This chain connects TRBV7-9 to TRBJ1-1; no firm D call. This receptor was identified in a boy aged 5-17 years in good health and CMV-seropositive. The specimen was PBMCs. CDR3 residues: CASSLFSVNTEAFF. The CDR3 DNA is TGTGCCAGCAGCTTATTTTCGGTGAACACTGAAGCTTTCTTT.